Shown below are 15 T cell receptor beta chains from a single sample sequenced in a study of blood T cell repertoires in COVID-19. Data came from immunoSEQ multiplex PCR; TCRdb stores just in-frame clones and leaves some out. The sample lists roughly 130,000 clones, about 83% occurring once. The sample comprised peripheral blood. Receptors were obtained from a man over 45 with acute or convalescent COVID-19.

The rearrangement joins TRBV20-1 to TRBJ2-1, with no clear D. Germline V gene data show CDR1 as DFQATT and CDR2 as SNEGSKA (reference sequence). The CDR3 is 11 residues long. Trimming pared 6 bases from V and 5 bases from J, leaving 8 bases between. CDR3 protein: CSAKDNNEQFF. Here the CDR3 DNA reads TGCAGTGCCAAAGACAACAATGAGCAGTTCTTC.

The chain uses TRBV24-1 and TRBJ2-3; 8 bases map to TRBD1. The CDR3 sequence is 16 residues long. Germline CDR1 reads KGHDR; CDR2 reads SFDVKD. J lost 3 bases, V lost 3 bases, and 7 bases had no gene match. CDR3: CATSDPGQGRTDTQYF. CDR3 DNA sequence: TGTGCCACCAGTGATCCTGGACAGGGACGGACAGATACGCAGTATTTT.

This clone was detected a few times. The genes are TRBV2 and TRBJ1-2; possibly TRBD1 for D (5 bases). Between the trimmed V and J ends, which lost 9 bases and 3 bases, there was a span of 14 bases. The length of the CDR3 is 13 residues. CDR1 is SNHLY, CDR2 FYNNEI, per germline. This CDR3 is CASSGRGDYGYTF. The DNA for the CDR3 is TGTGCCAGTTCTGGACGGGGGGACTATGGCTACACCTTC.

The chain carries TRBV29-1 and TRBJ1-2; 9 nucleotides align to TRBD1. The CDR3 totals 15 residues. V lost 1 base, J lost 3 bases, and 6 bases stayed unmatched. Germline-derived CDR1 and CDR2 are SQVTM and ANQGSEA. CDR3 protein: CSVEGRDRVHYGYTF. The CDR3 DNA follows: TGCAGCGTTGAAGGGCGGGACAGGGTTCACTATGGCTACACCTTC.

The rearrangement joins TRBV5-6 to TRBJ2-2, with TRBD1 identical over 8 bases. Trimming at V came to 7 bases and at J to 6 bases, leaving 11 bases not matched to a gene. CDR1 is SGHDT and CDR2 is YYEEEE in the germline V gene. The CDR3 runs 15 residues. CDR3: CASWEQAGGPGELFF. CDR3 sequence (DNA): TGTGCCAGCTGGGAACAGGCAGGGGGCCCCGGGGAGCTGTTTTTT.

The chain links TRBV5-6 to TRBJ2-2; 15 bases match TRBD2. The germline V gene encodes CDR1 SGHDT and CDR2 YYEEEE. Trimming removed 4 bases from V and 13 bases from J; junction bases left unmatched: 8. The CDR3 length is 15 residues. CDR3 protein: CASSPGLAGGIRLFF. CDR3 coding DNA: TGTGCCAGCAGCCCGGGACTAGCGGGGGGTATTCGGCTGTTTTTT. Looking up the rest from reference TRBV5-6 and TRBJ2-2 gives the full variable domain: DAGVTQSPTHLIKTRGQQVTLRCSPKSGHDTVSWYQQALGQGPQFIFQYYEEEERQRGNFPDRFSGHQFPNYSSELNVNALLLGDSALYLCASSPGLAGGIRLFFGEGSRLTVL.

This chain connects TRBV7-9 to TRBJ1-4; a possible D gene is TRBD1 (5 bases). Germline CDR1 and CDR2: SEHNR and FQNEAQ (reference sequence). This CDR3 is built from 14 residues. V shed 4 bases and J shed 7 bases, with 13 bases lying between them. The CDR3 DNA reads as TGTGCCAGCAGCTCGGTGGGGGGTAGTGAAAAACTGTTTTTT. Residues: CASSSVGGSEKLFF.

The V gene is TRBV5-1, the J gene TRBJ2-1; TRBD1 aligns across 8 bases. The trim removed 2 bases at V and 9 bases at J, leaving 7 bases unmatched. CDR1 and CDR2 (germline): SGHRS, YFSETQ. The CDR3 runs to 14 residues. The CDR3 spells CASSFGQGIFEQFF. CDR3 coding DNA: TGCGCCAGCAGCTTCGGACAGGGTATCTTTGAGCAGTTCTTC.

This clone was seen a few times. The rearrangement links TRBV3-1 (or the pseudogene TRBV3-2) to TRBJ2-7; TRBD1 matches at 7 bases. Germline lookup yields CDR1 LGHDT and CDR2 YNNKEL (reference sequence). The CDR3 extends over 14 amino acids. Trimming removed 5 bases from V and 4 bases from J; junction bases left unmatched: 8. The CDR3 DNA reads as TGTGCCAGCAGCGTCCGGGACAGATTGTACGAGCAGTACGTC. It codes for CASSVRDRLYEQYV.

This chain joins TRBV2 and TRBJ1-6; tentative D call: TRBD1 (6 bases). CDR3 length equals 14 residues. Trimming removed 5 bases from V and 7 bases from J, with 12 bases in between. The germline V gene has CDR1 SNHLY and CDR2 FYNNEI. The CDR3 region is CASSQDRVNSPLHF. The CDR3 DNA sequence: TGTGCCAGCAGTCAGGACAGAGTCAATTCACCCCTCCACTTT. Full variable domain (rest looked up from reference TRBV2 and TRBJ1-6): EPEVTQTPSHQVTQMGQEVILRCVPISNHLYFYWYRQILGQKVEFLVSFYNNEISEKSEIFDDQFSVERPDGSNFTLKIRSTKLEDSAMYFCASSQDRVNSPLHFGNGTRLTVT.

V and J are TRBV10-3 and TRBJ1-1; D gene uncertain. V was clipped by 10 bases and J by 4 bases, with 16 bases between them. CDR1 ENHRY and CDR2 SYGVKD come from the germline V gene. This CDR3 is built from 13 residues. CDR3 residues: CASVEGPGTEAFF. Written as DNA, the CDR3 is TGTGCCAGCGTTGAAGGTCCAGGCACTGAAGCTTTCTTT.

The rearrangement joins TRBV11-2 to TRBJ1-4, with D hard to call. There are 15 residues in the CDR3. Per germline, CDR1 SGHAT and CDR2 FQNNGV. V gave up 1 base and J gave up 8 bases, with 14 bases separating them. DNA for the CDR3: TGTGCCAGCAGCTTAGCGGGAAAAGGAGGAGAAAAACTGTTTTTT. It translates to CASSLAGKGGEKLFF.

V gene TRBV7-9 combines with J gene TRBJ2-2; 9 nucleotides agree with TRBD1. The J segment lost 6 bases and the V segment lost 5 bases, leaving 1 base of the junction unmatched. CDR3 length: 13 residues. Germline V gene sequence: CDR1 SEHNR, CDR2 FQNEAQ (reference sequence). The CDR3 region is CASSRTGAGELFF. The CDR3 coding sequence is TGTGCCAGCAGCCGGACAGGGGCCGGGGAGCTGTTTTTT.

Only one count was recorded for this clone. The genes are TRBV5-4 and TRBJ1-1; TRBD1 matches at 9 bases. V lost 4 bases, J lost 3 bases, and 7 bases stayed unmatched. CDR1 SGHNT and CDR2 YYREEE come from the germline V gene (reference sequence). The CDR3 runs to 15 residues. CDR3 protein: CASSRQGQGDTEAFF. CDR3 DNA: TGTGCCAGCAGCCGCCAGGGACAGGGTGACACTGAAGCTTTCTTT.

CDR3 nucleotides: TGTGCCAGCACCCTAAGACGGAGTCCCCAAGAGACCCAGTACTTC. Translating gives CASTLRRSPQETQYF. V and J are TRBV6-5 and TRBJ2-5; D not resolved. CDR1 and CDR2 (germline): MNHEY, SVGAGI. There are 15 residues in the CDR3. The germline V and J ends were trimmed by 7 bases and 1 base, with 16 bases remaining between them.